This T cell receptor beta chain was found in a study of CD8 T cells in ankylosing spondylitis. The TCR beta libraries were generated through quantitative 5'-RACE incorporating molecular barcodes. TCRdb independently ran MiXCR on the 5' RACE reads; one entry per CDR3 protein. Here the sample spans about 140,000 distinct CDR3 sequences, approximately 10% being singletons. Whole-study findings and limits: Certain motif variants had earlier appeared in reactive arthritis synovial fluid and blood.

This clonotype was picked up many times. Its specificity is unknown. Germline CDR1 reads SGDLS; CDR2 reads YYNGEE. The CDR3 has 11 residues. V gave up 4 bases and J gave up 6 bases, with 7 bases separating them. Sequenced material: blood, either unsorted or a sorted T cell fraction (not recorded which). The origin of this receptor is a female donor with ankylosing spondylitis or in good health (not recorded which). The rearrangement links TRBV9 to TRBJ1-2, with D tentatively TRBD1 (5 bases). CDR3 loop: CASSIGDGYTF. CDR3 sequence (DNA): TGTGCCAGCAGCATAGGGGATGGCTACACCTTC.